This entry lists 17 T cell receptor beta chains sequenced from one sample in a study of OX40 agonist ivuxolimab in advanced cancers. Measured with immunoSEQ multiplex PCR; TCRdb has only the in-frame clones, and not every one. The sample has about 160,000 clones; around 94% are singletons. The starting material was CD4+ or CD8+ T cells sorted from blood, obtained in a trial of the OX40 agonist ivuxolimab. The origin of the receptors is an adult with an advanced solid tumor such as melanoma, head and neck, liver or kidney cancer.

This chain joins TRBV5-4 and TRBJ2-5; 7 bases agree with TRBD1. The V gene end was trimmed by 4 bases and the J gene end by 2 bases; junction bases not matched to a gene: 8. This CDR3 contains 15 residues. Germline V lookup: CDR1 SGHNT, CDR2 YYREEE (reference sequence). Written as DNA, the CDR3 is TGTGCCAGCAGCCTGATGGGGACAGATCAAGAGACCCAGTACTTC. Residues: CASSLMGTDQETQYF.

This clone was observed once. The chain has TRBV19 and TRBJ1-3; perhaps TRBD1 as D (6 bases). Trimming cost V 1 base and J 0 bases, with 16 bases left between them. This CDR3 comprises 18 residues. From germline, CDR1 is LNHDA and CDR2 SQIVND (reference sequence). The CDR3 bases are TGTGCCAGTAGTATAGCCCACAGGGTGCAATACTCTGGAAACACCATATATTTT. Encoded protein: CASSIAHRVQYSGNTIYF.

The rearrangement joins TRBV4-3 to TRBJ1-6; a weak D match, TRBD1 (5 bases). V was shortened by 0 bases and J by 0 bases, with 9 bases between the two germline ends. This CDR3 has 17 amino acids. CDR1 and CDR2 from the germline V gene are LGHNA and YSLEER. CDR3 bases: TGCGCCAGCAGCCAAGAGACAGCCCTCTCCTATAATTCACCCCTCCACTTT. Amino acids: CASSQETALSYNSPLHF.

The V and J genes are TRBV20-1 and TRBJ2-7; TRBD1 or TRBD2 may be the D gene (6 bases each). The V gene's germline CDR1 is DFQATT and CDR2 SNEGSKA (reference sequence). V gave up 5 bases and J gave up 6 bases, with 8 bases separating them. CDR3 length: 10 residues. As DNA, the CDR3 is TGCAGTGCTGGGGGGCCCGAGCAGTACTTC. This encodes CSAGGPEQYF.

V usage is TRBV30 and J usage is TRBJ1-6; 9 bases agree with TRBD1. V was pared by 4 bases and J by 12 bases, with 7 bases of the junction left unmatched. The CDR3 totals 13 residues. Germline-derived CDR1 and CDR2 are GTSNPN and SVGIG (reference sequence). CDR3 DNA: TGTGCCTGGAATGGACAGGGGCCCGTACCCCTCCACTTT. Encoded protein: CAWNGQGPVPLHF. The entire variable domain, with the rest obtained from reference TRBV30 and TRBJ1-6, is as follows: SQTIHQWPATLVQPVGSPLSLECTVEGTSNPNLYWYRQAAGRGLQLLFYSVGIGQISSEVPQNLSASRPQDRQFILSSKKLLLSDSGFYLCAWNGQGPVPLHFGNGTRLTVT.

The CDR3 DNA is TGTGCCAGCAGCCCCGGCGGGCTAGCGGGAGGAACGATCGGGGAGCTGTTTTTT. Protein sequence: CASSPGGLAGGTIGELFF. The V and J genes are TRBV9 and TRBJ2-2; 11 bases map to TRBD2. Germline assignment: CDR1 SGDLS and CDR2 YYNGEE. The CDR3 consists of 18 residues. With V trimmed by 4 bases and J by 7 bases, 15 bases remained unmatched.

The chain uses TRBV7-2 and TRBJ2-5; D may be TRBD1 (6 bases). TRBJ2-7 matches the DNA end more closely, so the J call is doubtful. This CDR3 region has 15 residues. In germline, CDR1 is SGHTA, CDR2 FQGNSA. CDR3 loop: CASSFRPGQPHEQYF. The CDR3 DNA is TGTGCCAGCAGCTTCCGACCGGGACAACCCCACGAGCAGTACTTC.

The CDR3 loop reads CASSQGGKARNEQFF. The CDR3 bases are TGTGCCAGCAGCCAAGGGGGCAAAGCTAGGAATGAGCAGTTCTTC. This chain links TRBV4-2 with TRBJ2-1; possibly TRBD1 for D (5 bases). The CDR3 extends over 15 amino acids. V shed 1 base and J shed 7 bases, with 14 bases lying between them. Germline-derived CDR1 and CDR2 are LGHNA and YNFKEQ.

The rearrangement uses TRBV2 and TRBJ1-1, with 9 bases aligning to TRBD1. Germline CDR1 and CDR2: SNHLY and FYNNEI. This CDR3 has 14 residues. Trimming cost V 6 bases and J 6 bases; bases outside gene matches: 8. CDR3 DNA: TGTGCCAGCAGGGGACAGGGTAGAATCTCTGAAGCTTTCTTT. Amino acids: CASRGQGRISEAFF.

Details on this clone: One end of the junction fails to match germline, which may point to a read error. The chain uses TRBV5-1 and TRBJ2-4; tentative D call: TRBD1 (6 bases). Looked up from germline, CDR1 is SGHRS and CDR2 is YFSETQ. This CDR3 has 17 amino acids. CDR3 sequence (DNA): TGCGCCAGCAGCTCCAAGGGGACATCCTTAGCCAAAAACATTCAGTGCTTC. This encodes CASSSKGTSLAKNIQCF.

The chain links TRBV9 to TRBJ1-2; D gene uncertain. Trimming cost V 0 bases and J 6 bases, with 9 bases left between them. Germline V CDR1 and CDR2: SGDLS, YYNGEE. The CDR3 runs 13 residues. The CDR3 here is CASSVEEADGYTF. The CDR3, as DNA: TGTGCCAGCAGCGTAGAGGAGGCGGATGGCTACACCTTC.

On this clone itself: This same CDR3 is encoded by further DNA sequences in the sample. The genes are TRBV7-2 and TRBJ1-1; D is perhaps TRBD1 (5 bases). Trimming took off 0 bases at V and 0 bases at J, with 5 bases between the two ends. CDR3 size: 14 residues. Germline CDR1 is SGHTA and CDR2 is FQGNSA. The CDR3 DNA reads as TGTGCCAGCAGCTTAGCAGGGGTGAACACTGAAGCTTTCTTT. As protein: CASSLAGVNTEAFF.

As DNA, the CDR3 is TGCGCCAGCAGCCAACGTGCGGGGCGGGCTGGGGCAGACAATGAGCAGTTCTTC. Encoded protein: CASSQRAGRAGADNEQFF. This sequence joins TRBV4-3 and TRBJ2-1; possible D gene TRBD2, 6 bases. CDR3 length equals 18 residues. CDR1 and CDR2 from the germline V gene are LGHNA and YSLEER. Deletions cut 2 bases from V and 5 bases from J, with 22 bases between.

The CDR3 DNA is TGCGCCAGCAGCCAAGACGCGGAGCCGGGAGAGCAGTACTTC. Protein product: CASSQDAEPGEQYF. V is TRBV4-3 and J is TRBJ2-7; D possibly corresponds to TRBD2 (5 bases). The CDR3 totals 14 residues. Germline CDR1 LGHNA, CDR2 YSLEER. Trimming took off 0 bases at V and 7 bases at J, with 13 bases between the two ends.

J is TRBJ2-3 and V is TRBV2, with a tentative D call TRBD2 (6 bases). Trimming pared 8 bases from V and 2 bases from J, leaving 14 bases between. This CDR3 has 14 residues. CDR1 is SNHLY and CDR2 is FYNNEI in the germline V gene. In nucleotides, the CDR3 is TGTGCCAGCGCTAGACTAGTGCTCACAGATACGCAGTATTTT. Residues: CASARLVLTDTQYF.

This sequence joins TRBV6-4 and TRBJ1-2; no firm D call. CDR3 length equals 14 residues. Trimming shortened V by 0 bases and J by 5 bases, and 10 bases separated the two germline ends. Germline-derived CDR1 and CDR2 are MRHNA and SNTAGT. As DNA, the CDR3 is TGTGCCAGCAGTGACTCAGGCAGGACGTATGGCTACACCTTC. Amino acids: CASSDSGRTYGYTF.

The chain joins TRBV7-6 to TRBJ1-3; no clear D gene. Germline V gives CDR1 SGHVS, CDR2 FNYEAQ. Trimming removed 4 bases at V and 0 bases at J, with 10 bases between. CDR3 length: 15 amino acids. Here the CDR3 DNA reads TGTGCCAGCAGCTCCAATGTGGGCTCTGGAAACACCATATATTTT. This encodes CASSSNVGSGNTIYF.